These 30 T cell receptor beta chains originate from one sample sequenced in a study of T cell repertoires in cytomegalovirus infection. TCRdb independently ran MiXCR on the reads; one entry per CDR3 protein. The repertoire includes around 450,000 distinct CDR3 sequences, about 33% of them detected once, and roughly 13% sits in the top ten. Sample: PBMCs. The source is a human donor in good health (CMV status not recorded). Some clones in this sample may be carry-over from other donors' samples.

This clonotype was counted ten times or more. The chain links TRBV7-2 to TRBJ2-3, with D perhaps matching TRBD1 or TRBD2 (5 bases each). Germline V gene data show CDR1 as SGHTA and CDR2 as FQGNSA. This CDR3 has 16 amino acids. The V gene lost 5 bases and the J gene lost 2 bases, with 17 bases spanning the gap. The CDR3 DNA follows: TGTGCCAGCAGCATATGGGACGGCCGCTACACAGATACGCAGTATTTT. This encodes CASSIWDGRYTDTQYF.

The V and J genes are TRBV28 and TRBJ2-2; D remains unclear. Trimming stripped 3 bases from V and 0 bases from J, with 17 bases between. In germline, CDR1 is MDHEN, CDR2 SYDVKM. The CDR3 consists of 18 residues. Here the CDR3 reads CASSFLRKRLANTGELFF. CDR3 in DNA: TGTGCCAGCAGTTTTTTACGTAAACGGCTAGCGAACACCGGGGAGCTGTTTTTT. Full variable domain (remainder filled in from reference TRBV28 and TRBJ2-2): DVKVTQSSRYLVKRTGEKVFLECVQDMDHENMFWYRQDPGLGLRLIYFSYDVKMKEKGDIPEGYSVSREKKERFSLILESASTNQTSMYLCASSFLRKRLANTGELFFGEGSRLTVL.

This clonotype showed up just a few times. The chain joins TRBV6-1 to TRBJ2-2, with D possibly matching TRBD2 (6 bases). CDR3 length: 13 residues. Deletions cut 7 bases from V and 4 bases from J, with 10 bases between. Germline assignment: CDR1 MNHNS and CDR2 SASEGT. The CDR3 loop is CASNEAGTGELFF. The CDR3, as DNA: TGTGCCAGCAACGAAGCGGGCACCGGGGAGCTGTTTTTT.

The chain combines TRBV7-2 with TRBJ2-7; 12 bases agree with TRBD2. Germline V gene lookup returns CDR1 SGHTA and CDR2 FQGNSA. This CDR3 contains 17 residues. With V trimmed by 1 base and J by 0 bases, 4 bases remained unmatched. CDR3 nucleotide sequence: TGTGCCAGCAGCTTAGGACTAGCGGGGGATTACTCCTACGAGCAGTACTTC. This codes for CASSLGLAGDYSYEQYF.

The rearrangement joins TRBV20-1 to TRBJ2-1, with unresolved D. The CDR3 loop spans 19 amino acids. CDR1 and CDR2 (germline): DFQATT, SNEGSKA (reference sequence). The V end lost 0 bases, the J end lost 7 bases, and 28 bases lay between the germline ends. In nucleotides, the CDR3 is TGCAGTGCTAGAGACCGAACCCCTGTTGGTAAGACCTCTATGAATGAGCAGTTCTTC. It yields the protein CSARDRTPVGKTSMNEQFF.

On this clonotype: One base away lies a much larger clone, so this may be a sequencing read error. The genes are TRBV7-3 and TRBJ2-4; a weak D match, TRBD2 (7 bases). Germline lookup yields CDR1 SGHTA and CDR2 FQGTGA. This CDR3 is 16 amino acids long. This chain's CDR3 is CASSLDTRGAKNIQSF. The CDR3 DNA reads as TGTGCCAGCAGCCTTGACACCCGGGGGGCCAAAAACATTCAGTCCTTC.

This clonotype was picked up a small number of times. J is TRBJ2-1 and V is TRBV6-4, with D possibly called TRBD1 or TRBD2 (5 bases each). Germline V gene lookup returns CDR1 MRHNA and CDR2 SNTAGT. V was shortened by 2 bases and J by 3 bases, with 17 bases between the two germline ends. The CDR3 has 17 residues. The CDR3 DNA reads TGTGCCAGCAGTGACCGCCACGGGGCGGTGGGCTACAATGAGCAGTTCTTC. It encodes CASSDRHGAVGYNEQFF.

This clonotype was observed a few times. The chain carries TRBV27 and TRBJ2-7; 7 nucleotides agree with TRBD2. The germline gives CDR1 MNHEY, CDR2 SMNVEV (reference sequence). J gave up 0 bases and V 1 base, and 3 bases lay outside the gene matches. This CDR3 has 15 amino acids. This chain's CDR3 is CASSLYPGGSYEQYF. CDR3 DNA sequence: TGTGCCAGCAGTTTATATCCGGGAGGCTCCTACGAGCAGTACTTC.

The chain is built from TRBV20-1 and TRBJ2-3, with 9 bases identical to TRBD1. V was clipped by 6 bases and J by 5 bases; unmatched bases: 9. Germline V gene data show CDR1 as DFQATT and CDR2 as SNEGSKA (reference sequence). The CDR3 contains 14 residues. The CDR3 sequence is CSANDRGYLDTQYF. DNA for the CDR3: TGCAGTGCCAACGACAGGGGGTATCTAGATACGCAGTATTTT.

V and J are TRBV6-4 and TRBJ2-1; 9 nucleotides match TRBD1. Germline assignment: CDR1 MRHNA and CDR2 SNTAGT. The junction had 6 bases not matched to a gene; V was cut back by 3 bases and J by 6 bases. CDR3 length: 15 amino acids. The CDR3 loop is CASSDGGTGFNEQFF. CDR3 coding DNA: TGTGCCAGCAGTGATGGTGGGACAGGGTTCAATGAGCAGTTCTTC.

This clonotype was recorded many times. The chain employs TRBV7-2 and TRBJ1-6, with a tentative D call TRBD1 (5 bases). CDR3 length: 15 amino acids. V gave up 1 base and J gave up 10 bases, with 14 bases separating them. Looked up from germline, CDR1 is SGHTA and CDR2 is FQGNSA. The CDR3: CASSLDSGRDSPLHF. The CDR3 nucleotides are TGTGCCAGCAGCTTAGACTCAGGGAGGGACTCACCCCTCCACTTT.

This chain links TRBV6-1 with TRBJ2-2; 9 positions match TRBD1. Germline V lookup: CDR1 MNHNS, CDR2 SASEGT. The CDR3 loop spans 14 amino acids. The ends lost 7 bases at V and 5 bases at J; junction bases unmatched: 5. The CDR3 spells CASKGQGRTGELFF. CDR3 sequence (DNA): TGTGCCAGCAAGGGACAGGGCAGAACCGGGGAGCTGTTTTTT.

The table lists this clonotype with a few counts. V and J are TRBV27 and TRBJ2-7, with 8 bases aligning to TRBD1. Trimming cost V 8 bases and J 5 bases; bases outside gene matches: 11. CDR1 MNHEY and CDR2 SMNVEV come from the germline V gene (reference sequence). The CDR3 length is 14 residues. The chain's CDR3 is CASAGTGGVHEQYF. CDR3 nucleotides: TGTGCCAGCGCAGGGACAGGTGGCGTCCACGAGCAGTACTTC.

The rearrangement joins TRBV7-3 to TRBJ2-2, with a weak D call TRBD1 (7 bases). This CDR3 is 16 amino acids long. Trimming cost V 2 bases and J 6 bases, with 16 bases left between them. Germline values: CDR1 SGHTA, CDR2 FQGTGA. CDR3 in amino acids: CASSLSGGFEAGELFF. CDR3 coding DNA: TGTGCCAGCAGCTTATCAGGGGGGTTCGAGGCCGGGGAGCTGTTTTTT. Complete variable domain (other parts from reference TRBV7-3 and TRBJ2-2): GAGVSQTPSNKVTEKGKYVELRCDPISGHTALYWYRQSLGQGPEFLIYFQGTGAADDSGLPNDRFFAVRPEGSVSTLKIQRTERGDSAVYLCASSLSGGFEAGELFFGEGSRLTVL.

The chain uses TRBV4-1 and TRBJ1-5; TRBD1 matches 8 bases. Trimming cost V 4 bases and J 3 bases; bases outside gene matches: 8. CDR1 and CDR2 from the germline V gene are MGHRA and YSYEKL. The CDR3 is 16 residues long. The CDR3 spells CASSPTSDRVNQPQHF. CDR3 nucleotides: TGCGCCAGCAGCCCCACGTCGGACAGGGTCAATCAGCCCCAGCATTTT.

The genes are TRBV19 and TRBJ1-4, with 7 bases lining up with TRBD1. CDR1 and CDR2 (germline): LNHDA, SQIVND (reference sequence). CDR3 length equals 14 residues. Unmatched junction bases numbered 5, after V lost 3 bases and J lost 7 bases. The CDR3 DNA is TGTGCCAGTAGTATTAGGAGACAGGGTGAAAAACTGTTTTTT. Its translation is CASSIRRQGEKLFF.

The chain couples TRBV12-3 or TRBV12-4 to TRBJ2-2, with D perhaps TRBD2 (5 bases). V shed 0 bases and J shed 2 bases, with 13 bases lying between them. The CDR3 is 17 amino acids. In DNA, the CDR3 is TGTGCCAGCAGTTTAGCGTTCCTAGCTGATAACACCGGGGAGCTGTTTTTT. Amino acid sequence: CASSLAFLADNTGELFF.

This clonotype was seen more than once but under ten times. The V gene is TRBV27, the J gene TRBJ1-2; tentatively, D is TRBD1 (5 bases). The CDR3 is 12 residues long. CDR1 and CDR2 from the germline V gene are MNHEY and SMNVEV (reference sequence). Trimming cost V 7 bases and J 8 bases, with 14 bases left between them. In DNA, the CDR3 is TGTGCCAGCAAAACAGGCCGCGGGGGCTACACCTTC. Protein: CASKTGRGGYTF.

This clonotype was found a few times. This chain connects TRBV5-4 to TRBJ2-4; D may be TRBD2 (5 bases). V was clipped by 0 bases and J by 16 bases, with 17 bases between them. The CDR3 covers 13 residues. Per the germline V gene, CDR1 is SGHNT and CDR2 is YYREEE (reference sequence). The CDR3 loop reads CASSLGPPSDFYF. The CDR3 DNA reads as TGTGCCAGCAGCTTGGGACCCCCCTCGGACTTTTACTTC.

Worth noting for this clonotype: Being one base from a much bigger clone, this may be a read error. The V and J genes are TRBV7-8 and TRBJ2-7, with 9 bases matching TRBD1. CDR1 is SGHVS and CDR2 is FQNEAQ in the germline V gene. The CDR3 extends over 18 amino acids. V shed 5 bases and J 2 bases; nucleotides not matched to a gene: 16. The CDR3 protein is CASSSIRDRAPTTYEQYF. The DNA for the CDR3 is TGTGCCAGCAGCAGCATCCGGGACAGGGCCCCAACCACCTACGAGCAGTACTTC. The full variable domain, its missing parts supplied by reference TRBV7-8 and TRBJ2-7, is GAGVSQSPRYKVAKRGQDVALRCDPISGHVSLFWYQQALGQGPEFLTYFQNEAQLDKSGLPSDRFFAERPEGSVSTLKIQRTQQEDSAVYLCASSSIRDRAPTTYEQYFGPGTRLTVT.

The chain links TRBV7-8 to TRBJ2-7; TRBD2 aligns across 12 bases. Trimming cost V 3 bases and J 4 bases; bases outside gene matches: 7. Germline CDR1 is SGHVS and CDR2 is FQNEAQ. The CDR3 sequence is 16 residues long. The DNA for the CDR3 is TGTGCCAGCAGCTTCACTAGCGGGGGGAGGACGTACGAGCAGTACTTC. Amino acids: CASSFTSGGRTYEQYF. The full variable domain, rest sourced from reference TRBV7-8 and TRBJ2-7, is GAGVSQSPRYKVAKRGQDVALRCDPISGHVSLFWYQQALGQGPEFLTYFQNEAQLDKSGLPSDRFFAERPEGSVSTLKIQRTQQEDSAVYLCASSFTSGGRTYEQYFGPGTRLTVT.

The chain links TRBV12-3 or TRBV12-4 to TRBJ2-5, with 11 bases fitting TRBD2. This CDR3 spans 14 amino acids. Germline trimming cut 6 bases from V and 4 bases from J; bases unmatched to any gene: 4. CDR3: CASRLAGGPETQYF. CDR3 bases: TGTGCCAGCAGGCTAGCGGGGGGCCCAGAGACCCAGTACTTC.

This chain connects TRBV4-1 to TRBJ2-1, with D possibly TRBD1 on 6 matching bases. The CDR3 consists of 13 residues. The V end lost 0 bases, the J end lost 8 bases, and 8 bases lay between the germline ends. Germline V gene sequence: CDR1 MGHRA, CDR2 YSYEKL. CDR3 DNA: TGCGCCAGCAGCCAAGACAGGGGCTATGAGCAGTTCTTC. It specifies CASSQDRGYEQFF.

This clonotype was found many times. The V call is TRBV10-3, the J call TRBJ2-7, with D uncertain. The length of the CDR3 is 12 residues. The V gene lost 2 bases and the J gene lost 5 bases, with 7 bases spanning the gap. Germline V CDR1 and CDR2: ENHRY, SYGVKD. CDR3 region: CAISEPKHEQYF. The CDR3 region has the DNA TGTGCCATCAGTGAGCCGAAGCACGAGCAGTACTTC.

This clonotype has a handful of counts. V and J are TRBV25-1 and TRBJ1-3; D uncertain. The V and J ends lost 2 bases and 8 bases respectively, with 4 bases between them. CDR1 and CDR2 from the germline V gene are MGHDK and SYGVNS. The CDR3 length is 11 residues. The CDR3 DNA reads as TGTGCCAGCAGTGAACGGTACACCATATATTTT. It specifies CASSERYTIYF.

J is TRBJ2-3 and V is TRBV25-1; D gene uncertain. CDR3 length equals 12 residues. Germline CDR1 is MGHDK and CDR2 is SYGVNS. V was clipped by 1 base and J by 5 bases, with 4 bases between them. CDR3 sequence: CASSESEDTQYF. The DNA of the CDR3 is TGTGCCAGCAGTGAATCTGAAGATACGCAGTATTTT.

This clonotype was seen ten or more times. J is TRBJ2-5 and V is TRBV6-1, with TRBD1 as a possible D gene (6 bases). Per the germline V gene, CDR1 is MNHNS and CDR2 is SASEGT. The V and J ends lost 6 bases and 4 bases respectively, with 24 bases between them. The CDR3 is 17 amino acids. The CDR3 DNA reads as TGTGCCAGCAGAAACTTACAGGCAGGGGATGTAGGAGAGACCCAGTACTTC. Translating gives CASRNLQAGDVGETQYF.

This sequence joins TRBV10-3 and TRBJ2-7; 8 positions agree with TRBD2. The CDR3 consists of 15 residues. Germline lookup yields CDR1 ENHRY and CDR2 SYGVKD. V was pared by 3 bases and J by 1 base, with 5 bases of the junction left unmatched. Written as DNA, the CDR3 is TGTGCCATCAGTGACCCGGGGGGGAAATCCTACGAGCAGTACTTC. Amino acid sequence: CAISDPGGKSYEQYF.

This clonotype came up many times. The chain links TRBV7-2 to TRBJ1-2, with a possible D match to TRBD1 (5 bases). This CDR3 has 13 amino acids. V lost 5 bases and J 5 bases, leaving 12 bases between the germline ends. Germline V gene sequence: CDR1 SGHTA, CDR2 FQGNSA. Written as DNA, the CDR3 is TGTGCCAGCAGCCGGGGCAACTTATATGGCTACACCTTC. Protein sequence: CASSRGNLYGYTF.

Turning to this clonotype: The junction does not match germline at one end; this may be a read error. This sequence joins TRBV7-7 and TRBJ1-1; tentative D call: TRBD1 (6 bases). The CDR3 loop spans 17 amino acids. CDR1 and CDR2 (germline): SSHAT, FNYEAQ (reference sequence). DNA for the CDR3: TGTGCTAGCAGCTTGGACAGAAATCGAATTTCGAACACTGAAGCTTTCTTT. Protein sequence: CASSLDRNRISNTEAFF. Full variable domain (remainder filled in from reference TRBV7-7 and TRBJ1-1): GAGVSQSPRYKVTKRGQDVTLRCDPISSHATLYWYQQALGQGPEFLTYFNYEAQPDKSGLPSDRFSAERPEGSISTLTIQRTEQRDSAMYRCASSLDRNRISNTEAFFGQGTRLTVV.